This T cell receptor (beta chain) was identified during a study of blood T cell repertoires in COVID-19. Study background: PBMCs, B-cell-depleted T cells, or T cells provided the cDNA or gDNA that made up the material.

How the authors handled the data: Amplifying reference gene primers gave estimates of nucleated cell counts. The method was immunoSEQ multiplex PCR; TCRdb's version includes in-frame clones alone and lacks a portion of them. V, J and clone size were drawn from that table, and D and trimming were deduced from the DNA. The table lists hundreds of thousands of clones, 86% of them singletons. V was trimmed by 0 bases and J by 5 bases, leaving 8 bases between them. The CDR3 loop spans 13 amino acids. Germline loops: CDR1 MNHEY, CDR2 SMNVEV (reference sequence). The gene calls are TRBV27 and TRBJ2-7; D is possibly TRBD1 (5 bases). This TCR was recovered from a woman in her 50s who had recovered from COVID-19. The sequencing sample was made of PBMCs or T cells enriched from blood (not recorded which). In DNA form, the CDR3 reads TGTGCCAGCAGTTTATCCTGGGGCCACGAGCAGTACTTC. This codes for CASSLSWGHEQYF.